This entry describes one T cell receptor (beta chain). Its antigen is not identified. Germline V gene data show CDR1 as SGHDT and CDR2 as YYEEEE. V lost 1 base to trimming and J lost 2 bases, with 13 bases between them. The CDR3 is made up of 15 amino acids. These data come from a study of cytomegalovirus exposure and HLA in healthy donors. Use of 60 Vbeta and 13 Jbeta primers characterized the PCR. The data were produced by immunoSEQ multiplex PCR, yet TCRdb's version contains in-frame clones alone and is incomplete. The table records some 100,000 clones, approximately 81% of them present only once. Findings and limits, study-wide: There were 150 to 200 TCR beta chains listed as cytomegalovirus-associated. When analyzed later, the rates of TCR association showed variation by HLA locus, with DRB1 the most and HLA-C the fewest.

The rearrangement joins TRBV5-6 to TRBJ2-7; D may be TRBD2 (5 bases). This clonotype was obtained from a girl aged 2-10 years in good health and CMV-seropositive. Source material: PBMCs. In DNA, the CDR3 is TGTGCCAGCAGCTTGTCCCCGGGGATAACCTACGAGCAGTACTTC. The encoded protein is CASSLSPGITYEQYF.